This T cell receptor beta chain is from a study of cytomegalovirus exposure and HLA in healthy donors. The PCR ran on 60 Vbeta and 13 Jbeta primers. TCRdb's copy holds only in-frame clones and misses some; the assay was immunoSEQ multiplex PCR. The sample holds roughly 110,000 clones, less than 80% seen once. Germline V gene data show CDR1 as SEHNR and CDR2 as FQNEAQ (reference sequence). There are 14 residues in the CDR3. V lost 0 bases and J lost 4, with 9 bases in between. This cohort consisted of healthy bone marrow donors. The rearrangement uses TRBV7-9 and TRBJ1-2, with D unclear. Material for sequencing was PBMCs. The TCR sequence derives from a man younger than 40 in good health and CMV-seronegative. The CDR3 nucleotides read TGTGCCAGCAGCTTAGCTATGGCTAGCTATGGCTACACCTTC. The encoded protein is CASSLAMASYGYTF.